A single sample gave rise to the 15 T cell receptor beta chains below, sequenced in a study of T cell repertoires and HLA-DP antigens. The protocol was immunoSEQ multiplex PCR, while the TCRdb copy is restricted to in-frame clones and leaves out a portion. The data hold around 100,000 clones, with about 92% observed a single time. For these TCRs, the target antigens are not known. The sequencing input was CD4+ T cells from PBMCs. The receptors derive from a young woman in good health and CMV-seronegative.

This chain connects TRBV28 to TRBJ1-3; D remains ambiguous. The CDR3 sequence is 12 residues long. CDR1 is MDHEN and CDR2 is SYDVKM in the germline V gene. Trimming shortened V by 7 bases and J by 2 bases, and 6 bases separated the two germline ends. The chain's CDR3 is CASTVTGNTIYF. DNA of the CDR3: TGTGCCAGCACCGTCACTGGAAACACCATATATTTT.

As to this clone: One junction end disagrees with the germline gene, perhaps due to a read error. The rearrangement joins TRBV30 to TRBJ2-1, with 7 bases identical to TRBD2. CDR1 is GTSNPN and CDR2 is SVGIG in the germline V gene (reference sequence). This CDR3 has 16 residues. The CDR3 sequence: CAWRVAGSRGYKEQFF. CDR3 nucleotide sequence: TGTGCCTGGAGGGTAGCGGGCTCTCGGGGTTACAAGGAGCAGTTCTTC.

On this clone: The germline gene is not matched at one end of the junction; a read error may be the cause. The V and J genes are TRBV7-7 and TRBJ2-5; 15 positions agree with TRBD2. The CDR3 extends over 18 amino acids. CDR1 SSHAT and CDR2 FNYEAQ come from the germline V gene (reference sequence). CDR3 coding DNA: TGTGCTAGCAGCTTACCTCGGACTAGCGGGGGGGCAGGAGAGACCCAGTACTTC. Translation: CASSLPRTSGGAGETQYF.

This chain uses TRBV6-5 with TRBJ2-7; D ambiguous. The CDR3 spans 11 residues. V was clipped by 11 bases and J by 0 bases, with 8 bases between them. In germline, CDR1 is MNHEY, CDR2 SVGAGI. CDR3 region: CAVRVSYEQYF. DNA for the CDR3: TGTGCCGTCCGGGTCTCCTACGAGCAGTACTTC.

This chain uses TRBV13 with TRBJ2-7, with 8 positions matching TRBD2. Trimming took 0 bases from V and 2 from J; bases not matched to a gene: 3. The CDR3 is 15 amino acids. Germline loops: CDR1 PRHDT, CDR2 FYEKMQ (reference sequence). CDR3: CASSLGAGLAYEQYF. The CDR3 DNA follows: TGTGCCAGCAGCTTAGGAGCGGGACTAGCCTACGAGCAGTACTTC.

For the CDR3, the DNA is TGTGCCAGCAGCTTAGAGGGGCTGGGTGAAGCTTTCTTT. It translates to CASSLEGLGEAFF. The J gene is TRBJ1-1, the V gene TRBV7-8; tentatively, D is TRBD1 (5 bases). This CDR3 comprises 13 residues. The V end lost 1 base, the J end lost 7 bases, and 10 bases lay between the germline ends. Germline lookup yields CDR1 SGHVS and CDR2 FQNEAQ.

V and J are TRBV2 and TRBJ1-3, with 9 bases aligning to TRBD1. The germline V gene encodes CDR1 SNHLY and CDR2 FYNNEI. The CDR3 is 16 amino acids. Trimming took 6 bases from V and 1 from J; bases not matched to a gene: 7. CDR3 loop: CASRWDRVVSGNTIYF. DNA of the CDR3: TGTGCCAGCAGGTGGGACAGGGTGGTGTCTGGAAACACCATATATTTT.

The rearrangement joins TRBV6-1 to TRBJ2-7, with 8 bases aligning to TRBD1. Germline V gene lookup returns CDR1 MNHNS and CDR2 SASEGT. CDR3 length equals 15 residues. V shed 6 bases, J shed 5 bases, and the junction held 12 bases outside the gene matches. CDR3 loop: CASSESWDRLNEQYF. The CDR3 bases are TGTGCCAGCAGCGAATCCTGGGACAGGCTCAACGAGCAGTACTTC.

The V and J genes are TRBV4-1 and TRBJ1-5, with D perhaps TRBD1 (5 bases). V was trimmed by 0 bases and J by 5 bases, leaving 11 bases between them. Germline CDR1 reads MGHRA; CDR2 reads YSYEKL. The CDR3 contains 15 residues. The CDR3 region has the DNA TGCGCCAGCAGCCAAGAGGCGGCAGGGTATCAGCCCCAGCATTTT. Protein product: CASSQEAAGYQPQHF.

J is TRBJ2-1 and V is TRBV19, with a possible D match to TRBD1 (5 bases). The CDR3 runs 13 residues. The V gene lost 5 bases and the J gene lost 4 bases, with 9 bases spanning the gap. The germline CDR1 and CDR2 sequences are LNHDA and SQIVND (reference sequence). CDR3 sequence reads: CASSLRGYNEQFF. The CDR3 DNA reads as TGTGCCAGTAGTCTAAGGGGTTACAATGAGCAGTTCTTC. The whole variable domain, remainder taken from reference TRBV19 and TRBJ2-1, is DGGITQSPKYLFRKEGQNVTLSCEQNLNHDAMYWYRQDPGQGLRLIYYSQIVNDFQKGDIAEGYSVSREKKESFPLTVTSAQKNPTAFYLCASSLRGYNEQFFGPGTRLTVL.

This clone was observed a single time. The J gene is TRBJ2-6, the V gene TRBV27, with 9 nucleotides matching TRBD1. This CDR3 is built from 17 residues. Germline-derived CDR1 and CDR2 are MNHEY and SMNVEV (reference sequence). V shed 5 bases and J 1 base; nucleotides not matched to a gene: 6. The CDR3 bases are TGTGCCAGCAGTCCTGGACAGGGGAGGTCTGGGGCCAACGTCCTGACTTTC. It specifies CASSPGQGRSGANVLTF.

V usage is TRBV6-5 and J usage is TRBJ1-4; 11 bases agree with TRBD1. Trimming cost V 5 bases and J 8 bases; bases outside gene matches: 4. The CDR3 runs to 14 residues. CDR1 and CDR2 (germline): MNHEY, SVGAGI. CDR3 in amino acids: CASSRTGGHEKLFF. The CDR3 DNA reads TGTGCCAGCAGTAGGACAGGGGGCCACGAAAAACTGTTTTTT.

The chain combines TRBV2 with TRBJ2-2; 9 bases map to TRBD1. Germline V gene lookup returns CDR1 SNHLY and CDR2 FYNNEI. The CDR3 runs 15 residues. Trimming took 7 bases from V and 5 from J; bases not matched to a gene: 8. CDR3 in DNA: TGTGCCAGCAACCTCGGACAGGGGATGACCGGGGAGCTGTTTTTT. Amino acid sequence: CASNLGQGMTGELFF. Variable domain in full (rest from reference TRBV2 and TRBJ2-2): EPEVTQTPSHQVTQMGQEVILRCVPISNHLYFYWYRQILGQKVEFLVSFYNNEISEKSEIFDDQFSVERPDGSNFTLKIRSTKLEDSAMYFCASNLGQGMTGELFFGEGSRLTVL.

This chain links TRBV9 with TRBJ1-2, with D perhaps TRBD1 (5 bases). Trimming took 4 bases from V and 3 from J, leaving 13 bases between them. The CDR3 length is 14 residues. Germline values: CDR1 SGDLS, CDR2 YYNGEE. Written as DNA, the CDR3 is TGTGCCAGCAGCCCCCCTTGGGGGGACTATGGCTACACCTTC. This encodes CASSPPWGDYGYTF. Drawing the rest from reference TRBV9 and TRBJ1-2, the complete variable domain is DSGVTQTPKHLITATGQRVTLRCSPRSGDLSVYWYQQSLDQGLQFLIQYYNGEERAKGNILERFSAQQFPDLHSELNLSSLELGDSALYFCASSPPWGDYGYTFGSGTRLTVV.

This CDR3 is CASSEVQGGNYGYTF. DNA of the CDR3: TGTGCCAGCAGTGAAGTGCAGGGGGGCAACTATGGCTACACCTTC. The genes are TRBV6-1 and TRBJ1-2; 7 nucleotides match TRBD1. Germline V CDR1 and CDR2: MNHNS, SASEGT. The CDR3 sequence is 15 residues long. The trim removed 1 base at V and 2 bases at J, leaving 4 bases unmatched.